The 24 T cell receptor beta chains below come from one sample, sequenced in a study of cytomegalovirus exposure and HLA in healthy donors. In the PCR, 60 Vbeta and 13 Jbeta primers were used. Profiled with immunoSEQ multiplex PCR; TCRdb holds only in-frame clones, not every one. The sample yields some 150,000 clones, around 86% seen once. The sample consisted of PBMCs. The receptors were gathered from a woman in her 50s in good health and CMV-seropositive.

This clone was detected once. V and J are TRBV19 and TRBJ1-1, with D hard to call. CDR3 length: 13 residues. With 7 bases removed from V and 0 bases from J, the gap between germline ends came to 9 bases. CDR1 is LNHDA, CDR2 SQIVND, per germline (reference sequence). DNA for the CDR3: TGTGCCAGTACGGTTTCTGTGAACACTGAAGCTTTCTTT. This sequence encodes CASTVSVNTEAFF.

As DNA, the CDR3 is TGTGCCAGCAGCTTCTACAGGAACACTGAAGCTTTCTTT. Protein product: CASSFYRNTEAFF. The chain links TRBV5-4 to TRBJ1-1; the D is unclear. The CDR3 spans 13 residues. V lost 2 bases, J lost 1 base, and 6 bases lay in between. The V gene's germline CDR1 is SGHNT and CDR2 YYREEE (reference sequence).

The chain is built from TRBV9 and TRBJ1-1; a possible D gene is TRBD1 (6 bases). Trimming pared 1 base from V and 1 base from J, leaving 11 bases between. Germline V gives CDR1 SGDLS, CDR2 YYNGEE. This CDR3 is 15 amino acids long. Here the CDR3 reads CASSVTGHPNTEAFF. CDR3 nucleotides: TGTGCCAGCAGCGTAACGGGACACCCGAACACTGAAGCTTTCTTT.

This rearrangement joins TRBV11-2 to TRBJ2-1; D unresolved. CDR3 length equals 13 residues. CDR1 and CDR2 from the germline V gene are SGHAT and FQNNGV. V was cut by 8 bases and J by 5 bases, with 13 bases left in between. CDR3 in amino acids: CASSRGGNNEQFF. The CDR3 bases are TGTGCCAGCTCTCGAGGTGGAAACAATGAGCAGTTCTTC.

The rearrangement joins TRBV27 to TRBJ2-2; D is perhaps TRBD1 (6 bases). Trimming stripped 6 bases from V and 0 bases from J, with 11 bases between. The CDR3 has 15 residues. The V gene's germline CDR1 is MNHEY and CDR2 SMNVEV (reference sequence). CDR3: CASRGRTANTGELFF. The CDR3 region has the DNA TGTGCCAGCAGAGGGCGGACAGCGAACACCGGGGAGCTGTTTTTT.

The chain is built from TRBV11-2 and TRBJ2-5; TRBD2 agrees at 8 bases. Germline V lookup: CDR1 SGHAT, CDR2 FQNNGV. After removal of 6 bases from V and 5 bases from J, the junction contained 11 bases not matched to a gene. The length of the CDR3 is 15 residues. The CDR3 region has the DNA TGTGCCAGCAGTTCGCCGGGACTAGGGGAGGAGACCCAGTACTTC. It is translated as CASSSPGLGEETQYF.

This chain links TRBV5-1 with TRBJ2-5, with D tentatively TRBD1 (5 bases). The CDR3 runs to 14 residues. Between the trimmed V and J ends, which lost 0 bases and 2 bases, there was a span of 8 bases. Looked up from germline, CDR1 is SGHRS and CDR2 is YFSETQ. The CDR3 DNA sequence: TGCGCCAGCAGCTTGGCCAGACAGCAAGAGACCCAGTACTTC. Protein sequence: CASSLARQQETQYF.

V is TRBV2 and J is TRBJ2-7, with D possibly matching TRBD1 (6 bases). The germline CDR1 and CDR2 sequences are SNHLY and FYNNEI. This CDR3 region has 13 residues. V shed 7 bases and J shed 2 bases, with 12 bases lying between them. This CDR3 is CASNENRAYEQYF. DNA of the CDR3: TGTGCCAGCAATGAGAACAGGGCCTACGAGCAGTACTTC.

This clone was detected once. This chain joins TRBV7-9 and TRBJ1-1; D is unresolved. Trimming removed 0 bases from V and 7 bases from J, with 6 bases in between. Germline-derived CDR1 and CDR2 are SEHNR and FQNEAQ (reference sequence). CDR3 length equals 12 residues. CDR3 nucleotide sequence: TGTGCCAGCAGCTTAGCGTCAGGTGAAGCTTTCTTT. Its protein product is CASSLASGEAFF. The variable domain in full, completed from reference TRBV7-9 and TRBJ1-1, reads DTGVSQNPRHKITKRGQNVTFRCDPISEHNRLYWYRQTLGQGPEFLTYFQNEAQLEKSRLLSDRFSAERPKGSFSTLEIQRTEQGDSAMYLCASSLASGEAFFGQGTRLTVV.

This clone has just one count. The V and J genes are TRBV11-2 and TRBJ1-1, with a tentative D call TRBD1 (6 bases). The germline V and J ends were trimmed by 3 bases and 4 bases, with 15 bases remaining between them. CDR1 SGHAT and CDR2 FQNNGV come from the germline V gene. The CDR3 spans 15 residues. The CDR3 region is CASSLGQGSSTEAFF. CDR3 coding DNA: TGTGCCAGCAGCTTGGGTCAGGGGTCGAGCACTGAAGCTTTCTTT.

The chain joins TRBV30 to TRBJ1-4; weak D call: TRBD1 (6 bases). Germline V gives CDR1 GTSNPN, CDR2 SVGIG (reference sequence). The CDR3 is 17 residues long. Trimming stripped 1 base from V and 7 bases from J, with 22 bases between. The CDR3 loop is CAWSGGVTGLVGEKLFF. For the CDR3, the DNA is TGTGCCTGGAGTGGAGGGGTTACAGGGCTTGTGGGTGAAAAACTGTTTTTT.

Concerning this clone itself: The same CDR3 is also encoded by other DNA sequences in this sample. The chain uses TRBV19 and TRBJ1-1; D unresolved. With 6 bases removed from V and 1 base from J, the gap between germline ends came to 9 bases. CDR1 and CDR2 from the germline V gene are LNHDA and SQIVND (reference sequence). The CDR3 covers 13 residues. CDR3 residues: CASSRGENTEAFF. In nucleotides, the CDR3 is TGTGCCAGTAGCCGGGGAGAGAACACTGAAGCTTTCTTT. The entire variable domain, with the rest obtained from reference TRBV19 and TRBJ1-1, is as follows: DGGITQSPKYLFRKEGQNVTLSCEQNLNHDAMYWYRQDPGQGLRLIYYSQIVNDFQKGDIAEGYSVSREKKESFPLTVTSAQKNPTAFYLCASSRGENTEAFFGQGTRLTVV.

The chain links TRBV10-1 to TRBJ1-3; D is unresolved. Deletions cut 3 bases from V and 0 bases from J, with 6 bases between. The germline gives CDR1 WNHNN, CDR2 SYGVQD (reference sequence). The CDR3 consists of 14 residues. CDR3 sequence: CASSDRVSGNTIYF. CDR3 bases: TGCGCCAGCAGTGACCGCGTCTCTGGAAACACCATATATTTT.

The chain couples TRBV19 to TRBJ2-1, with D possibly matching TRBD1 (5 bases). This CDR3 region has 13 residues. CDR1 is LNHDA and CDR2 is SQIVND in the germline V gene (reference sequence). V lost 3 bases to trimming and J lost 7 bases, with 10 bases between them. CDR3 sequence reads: CASSMGPVNEQFF. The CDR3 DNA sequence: TGTGCCAGTAGTATGGGGCCAGTTAATGAGCAGTTCTTC.

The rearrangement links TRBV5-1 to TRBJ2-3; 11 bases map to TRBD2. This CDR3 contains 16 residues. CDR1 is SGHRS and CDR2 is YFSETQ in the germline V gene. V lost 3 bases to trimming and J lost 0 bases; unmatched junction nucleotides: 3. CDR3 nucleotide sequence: TGCGCCAGCAGCTCGGGACTAGCGGCTAGCACAGATACGCAGTATTTT. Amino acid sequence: CASSSGLAASTDTQYF.

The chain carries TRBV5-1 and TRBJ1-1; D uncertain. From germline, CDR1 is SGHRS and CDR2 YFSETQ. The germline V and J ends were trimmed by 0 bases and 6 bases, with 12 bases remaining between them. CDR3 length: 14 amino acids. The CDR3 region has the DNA TGCGCCAGCAGCTTGGAGAGGGTGGGCCCTGAAGCTTTCTTT. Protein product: CASSLERVGPEAFF. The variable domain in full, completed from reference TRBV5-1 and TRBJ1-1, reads KAGVTQTPRYLIKTRGQQVTLSCSPISGHRSVSWYQQTPGQGLQFLFEYFSETQRNKGNFPGRFSGRQFSNSRSEMNVSTLELGDSALYLCASSLERVGPEAFFGQGTRLTVV.

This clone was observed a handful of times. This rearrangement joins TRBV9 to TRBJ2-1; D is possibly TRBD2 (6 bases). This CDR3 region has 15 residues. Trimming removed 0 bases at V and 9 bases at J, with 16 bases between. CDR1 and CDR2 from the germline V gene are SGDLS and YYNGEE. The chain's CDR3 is CASSVDGGNAPEQFF. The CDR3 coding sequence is TGTGCCAGCAGCGTAGATGGCGGGAACGCCCCTGAGCAGTTCTTC.

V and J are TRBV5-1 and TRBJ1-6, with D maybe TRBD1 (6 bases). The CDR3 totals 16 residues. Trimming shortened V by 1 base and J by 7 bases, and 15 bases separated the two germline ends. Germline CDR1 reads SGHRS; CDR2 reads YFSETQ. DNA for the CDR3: TGCGCCAGCAGCTTGAACCCAGGGGCAGGAAATTCACCCCTCCACTTT. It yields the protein CASSLNPGAGNSPLHF.

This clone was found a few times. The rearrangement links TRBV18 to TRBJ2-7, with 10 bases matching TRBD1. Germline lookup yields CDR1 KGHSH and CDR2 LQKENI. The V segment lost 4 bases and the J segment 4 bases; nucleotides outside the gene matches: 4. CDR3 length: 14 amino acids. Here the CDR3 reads CASSRRQGAYEQYF. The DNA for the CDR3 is TGTGCCAGCTCACGTCGACAGGGGGCGTACGAGCAGTACTTC.

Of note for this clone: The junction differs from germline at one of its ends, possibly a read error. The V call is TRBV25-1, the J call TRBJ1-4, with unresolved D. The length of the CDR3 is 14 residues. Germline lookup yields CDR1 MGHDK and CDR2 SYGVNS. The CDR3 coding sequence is TGTGCCGGCAGTGCCCCGGCGGAGAATGAAAAACTGTTTTTT. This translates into CAGSAPAENEKLFF.

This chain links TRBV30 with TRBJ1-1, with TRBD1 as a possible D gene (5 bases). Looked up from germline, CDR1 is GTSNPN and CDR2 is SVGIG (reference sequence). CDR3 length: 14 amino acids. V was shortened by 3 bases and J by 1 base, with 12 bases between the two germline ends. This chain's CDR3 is CAWSHGGGNTEAFF. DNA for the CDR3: TGTGCCTGGAGCCACGGGGGGGGGAACACTGAAGCTTTCTTT.

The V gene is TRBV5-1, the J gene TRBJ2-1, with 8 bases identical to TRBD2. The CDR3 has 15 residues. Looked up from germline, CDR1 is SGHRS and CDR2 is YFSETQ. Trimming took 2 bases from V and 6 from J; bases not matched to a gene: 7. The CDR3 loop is CASSLQLSGSNEQFF. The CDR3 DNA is TGCGCCAGCAGCTTACAACTAAGCGGGAGCAATGAGCAGTTCTTC.

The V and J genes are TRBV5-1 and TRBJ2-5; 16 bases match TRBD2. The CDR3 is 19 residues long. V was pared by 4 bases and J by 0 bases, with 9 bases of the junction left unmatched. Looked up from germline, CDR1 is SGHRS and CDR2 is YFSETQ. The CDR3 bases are TGCGCCAGCAGCCGGGGGACTAGCGGGGGGGCACCTTACCAAGAGACCCAGTACTTC. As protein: CASSRGTSGGAPYQETQYF.

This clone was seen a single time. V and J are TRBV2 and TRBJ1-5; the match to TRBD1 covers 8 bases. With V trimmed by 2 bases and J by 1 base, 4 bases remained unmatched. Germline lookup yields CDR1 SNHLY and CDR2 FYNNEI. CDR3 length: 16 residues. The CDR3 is CASSEQGAISNQPQHF. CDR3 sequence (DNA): TGTGCCAGCAGTGAACAGGGGGCGATAAGCAATCAGCCCCAGCATTTT. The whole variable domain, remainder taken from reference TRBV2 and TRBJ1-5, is EPEVTQTPSHQVTQMGQEVILRCVPISNHLYFYWYRQILGQKVEFLVSFYNNEISEKSEIFDDQFSVERPDGSNFTLKIRSTKLEDSAMYFCASSEQGAISNQPQHFGDGTRLSIL.